Presented here are 23 T cell receptor beta chains from one specimen sequenced in a study of T cells in Graves' hyperthyroidism and ophthalmopathy. TCR beta CDR3 region amplification was performed from RNA transcripts. When the TCR CDR3 underwent first-round RT-PCR, the HTBI primer set was used. TCRdb reprocessed the multiplex PCR reads with MiXCR, giving one entry per CDR3 protein. The sample consists of around 760,000 distinct CDR3 sequences, around a third of them appearing once. The sample taken for sequencing was blood. Receptors were obtained from a woman between 40 and 50 years old with Graves' hyperthyroidism.

This clonotype came up a few times. This chain connects TRBV4-2 to TRBJ1-2, with D hard to call. Trimming shortened V by 0 bases and J by 3 bases, and 8 bases separated the two germline ends. The CDR3 has 14 residues. Germline V CDR1 and CDR2: LGHNA, YNFKEQ. CDR3 bases: TGTGCCAGCAGCCAAGATGTGGAAGACTATGGCTACACCTTC. It translates to CASSQDVEDYGYTF.

This clonotype was observed a few times. This sequence joins TRBV30 and TRBJ1-5; no definite D call. In germline, CDR1 is GTSNPN, CDR2 SVGIG (reference sequence). The germline V and J ends were trimmed by 3 bases and 1 base, with 7 bases remaining between them. The CDR3 consists of 13 residues. This chain's CDR3 is CAWSPDSNQPQHF. In DNA, the CDR3 is TGTGCCTGGAGCCCCGACAGCAATCAGCCCCAGCATTTT.

At least ten counts were recorded for this clonotype. This chain uses TRBV7-8 with TRBJ1-6, with a weak D call TRBD1 (6 bases). Germline V lookup: CDR1 SGHVS, CDR2 FQNEAQ. V was shortened by 8 bases and J by 0 bases, with 20 bases between the two germline ends. The CDR3 has 18 residues. CDR3 nucleotides: TGTGCCAGCGACGCGAGACAGGACTTGAGCTCCTATAATTCACCCCTCCACTTT. This sequence encodes CASDARQDLSSYNSPLHF.

The chain carries TRBV20-1 and TRBJ1-5; maybe TRBD1 (5 bases). Germline-derived CDR1 and CDR2 are DFQATT and SNEGSKA (reference sequence). Trimming took 2 bases from V and 4 from J, leaving 9 bases between them. The CDR3 is made up of 13 amino acids. The CDR3 loop is CSARQGLNQPQHF. CDR3 DNA: TGCAGTGCTAGACAGGGACTAAATCAGCCCCAGCATTTT.

The rearrangement uses TRBV10-3 and TRBJ2-6; tentative D call: TRBD1 (5 bases). Trimming removed 6 bases from V and 7 bases from J, with 10 bases in between. The CDR3 covers 13 residues. Germline CDR1 is ENHRY and CDR2 is SYGVKD. CDR3 in amino acids: CAISLQGANVLTF. The DNA for the CDR3 is TGTGCCATCAGCCTCCAGGGTGCCAACGTCCTGACTTTC.

The V gene is TRBV20-1, the J gene TRBJ2-5, with 11 nucleotides matching TRBD2. The V gene end was trimmed by 7 bases and the J gene end by 7 bases; junction bases not matched to a gene: 17. The length of the CDR3 is 16 residues. CDR1 is DFQATT and CDR2 is SNEGSKA in the germline V gene (reference sequence). DNA of the CDR3: TGCAGTGGCTACCGTAGTGGTAGCGGGGGGGTGGGGACCCAGTACTTC. Protein sequence: CSGYRSGSGGVGTQYF.

J is TRBJ2-2 and V is TRBV7-6, with D uncertain. Germline V gene sequence: CDR1 SGHVS, CDR2 FNYEAQ. The length of the CDR3 is 14 residues. With 3 bases removed from V and 6 bases from J, the gap between germline ends came to 11 bases. The CDR3 loop is CASSLVLGPGELFF. Written as DNA, the CDR3 is TGTGCCAGCAGCTTGGTTCTCGGGCCCGGGGAGCTGTTTTTT.

The CDR3 loop is CASSLGTPDNEQFF. CDR3 in DNA: TGTGCCAGCAGCCTAGGGACACCTGATAATGAGCAGTTCTTC. V is TRBV11-2 and J is TRBJ2-1; D perhaps matches TRBD1 (6 bases). The CDR3 extends over 14 amino acids. Trimming left V 5 bases short and J 7 bases short, with 15 bases between. CDR1 is SGHAT and CDR2 is FQNNGV in the germline V gene.

This chain links TRBV6-5 with TRBJ2-2, with 14 bases lining up with TRBD2. The CDR3 length is 18 residues. V dropped 4 bases and J dropped 5; count of bases not matched to a gene: 9. Per germline, CDR1 MNHEY and CDR2 SVGAGI. In nucleotides, the CDR3 is TGTGCCAGCAGTTCACCCAGACTAGCGGGGGGGAGGACCGGGGAGCTGTTTTTT. The encoded protein is CASSSPRLAGGRTGELFF.

Of note for this clonotype: The CDR3 ends on some other residue instead of the conserved phenylalanine or tryptophan, so this is likely a read error. The V and J genes are TRBV5-1 and TRBJ2-7, with unresolved D. CDR1 and CDR2 from the germline V gene are SGHRS and YFSETQ. The CDR3 has 12 amino acids. V was clipped by 0 bases and J by 6 bases, with 7 bases between them. The CDR3 loop is CASSLGVREQYI. Here the CDR3 DNA reads TGCGCCAGCAGCTTGGGTGTGCGCGAGCAGTACATC.

This clonotype was seen at least ten times. V usage is TRBV24-1 and J usage is TRBJ2-2; 7 positions agree with TRBD1. J gave up 6 bases and V 9 bases, and 9 bases lay outside the gene matches. CDR1 is KGHDR and CDR2 is SFDVKD in the germline V gene. The CDR3 sequence is 14 residues long. CDR3 residues: CATSRGSAAGELFF. CDR3 DNA: TGTGCCACCTCCAGGGGGAGCGCGGCCGGGGAGCTGTTTTTT.

Only a few counts were recorded for this clonotype. V gene TRBV12-3 or TRBV12-4 combines with J gene TRBJ2-5; 12 bases align to TRBD2. This CDR3 comprises 16 residues. V lost 6 bases and J lost 5; bases outside the gene matches: 10. DNA for the CDR3: TGTGCCAGCAGCAGCGGGACTAGCGGGCCGAGGGAGACCCAGTACTTC. This codes for CASSSGTSGPRETQYF.

The rearrangement links TRBV4-1 to TRBJ2-2; D call uncertain. The CDR3 is 16 residues long. V lost 1 base to trimming and J lost 3 bases, with 12 bases between them. The germline CDR1 and CDR2 sequences are MGHRA and YSYEKL. The CDR3 DNA follows: TGCGCCAGCAGCCAAGGAACAGCCTCCGACACCGGGGAGCTGTTTTTT. Its protein is CASSQGTASDTGELFF.

This clonotype was detected only a few times. This rearrangement joins TRBV6-5 to TRBJ1-2, with 8 nucleotides matching TRBD1. J gave up 6 bases and V 4 bases, and 4 bases lay outside the gene matches. CDR1 and CDR2 from the germline V gene are MNHEY and SVGAGI. The CDR3 extends over 13 amino acids. The CDR3 nucleotides are TGTGCCAGCAGTTCCGGACAGGGTCATGGCTACACCTTC. It specifies CASSSGQGHGYTF.

The genes are TRBV12-3 or TRBV12-4 and TRBJ1-2; D might be TRBD1 (6 bases). The CDR3 is made up of 16 amino acids. The V end lost 7 bases, the J end lost 2 bases, and 20 bases lay between the germline ends. The CDR3 coding sequence is TGTGCCAGCATGGTCATTTGGGGGACAAGAAACTATGGCTACACCTTC. It is translated as CASMVIWGTRNYGYTF.

With respect to this clonotype: A much larger clonotype is one base distant, so this may be a read error. This chain connects TRBV7-9 to TRBJ2-2; D is unclear. Germline loops: CDR1 SEHNR, CDR2 FQNEAQ (reference sequence). The CDR3 is 13 amino acids. The CDR3 loop reads CAGSFQERGELFF. The CDR3 DNA is TGTGCCGGCAGCTTCCAGGAACGCGGGGAGCTGTTTTTT.

Points on this clonotype: The DNA is omitted, as the CDR3 cannot be located on it reliably, and the CDR3 follows TCRdb's listing. The chain has TRBV29-1 and TRBJ2-2. Per the germline V gene, CDR1 is SQVTM and CDR2 is ANQGSEA. The CDR3 adds up to 11 amino acids, both ends counted. CDR3 in amino acids: CSGATPGSCFF.

The rearrangement links TRBV20-1 to TRBJ1-2; 8 positions agree with TRBD1. Germline V gene sequence: CDR1 DFQATT, CDR2 SNEGSKA (reference sequence). V gave up 2 bases and J gave up 8 bases; unmatched junction bases: 4. CDR3 length equals 12 residues. This CDR3 reads CSARPTGEGYTF. In DNA, the CDR3 is TGCAGTGCTAGACCGACAGGGGAAGGCTACACCTTC.

This chain connects TRBV7-2 to TRBJ2-2; D possibly matches TRBD1 or TRBD2 (5 bases each). Germline CDR1 SGHTA, CDR2 FQGNSA. The germline V and J ends were trimmed by 7 bases and 7 bases, with 13 bases remaining between them. The CDR3 spans 13 residues. The CDR3 loop is CASTIKRGGELFF. The DNA of the CDR3 is TGTGCCAGCACCATTAAGAGGGGCGGGGAGCTGTTTTTT.

The rearrangement joins TRBV29-1 to TRBJ2-3; possibly TRBD1 for D (5 bases). Trimming stripped 3 bases from V and 4 bases from J, with 11 bases between. The CDR3 is made up of 13 amino acids. Germline CDR1 SQVTM, CDR2 ANQGSEA. The CDR3: CSVDATTADTQYF. The CDR3 bases are TGCAGCGTTGATGCCACGACAGCAGATACGCAGTATTTT.

The DNA of the CDR3 is TGTGCCAGCAGTCCAGGACGCATTAGTGGTTATTCACCCCTCCACTTT. The encoded protein is CASSPGRISGYSPLHF. V is TRBV12-3 or TRBV12-4 and J is TRBJ1-6; no clear D gene. There are 16 residues in the CDR3. V was trimmed by 5 bases and J by 8 bases, leaving 19 bases between them.

This chain joins TRBV5-4 and TRBJ1-6; a possible D gene is TRBD1 (5 bases). V was clipped by 0 bases and J by 8 bases, with 12 bases between them. The CDR3 is 15 residues long. Germline values: CDR1 SGHNT, CDR2 YYREEE (reference sequence). CDR3 sequence: CASSLADSIDSPLHF. CDR3 nucleotides: TGTGCCAGCAGCTTGGCCGACAGCATCGATTCACCCCTCCACTTT.

This clonotype was seen a few times. The junction and the germline gene differ at one end; a read error may be behind it. The CDR3 bases are TGTGCCAGCAGTTACGAGGCTCTCAGGGAGACTGAAGCTTTCTTT. Its translation is CASSYEALRETEAFF. The chain combines TRBV10-3 with TRBJ1-1; D is perhaps TRBD1 (5 bases). CDR3 length: 15 amino acids. Looked up from germline, CDR1 is ENHRY and CDR2 is SYGVKD.